A selection of T cell receptor beta chains follows, all from one sample in a study of shared T cell receptors in the human thymus. The repertoire was sequenced with immunoSEQ multiplex PCR; TCRdb's copy has only in-frame clones and lacks some. The sample consists of over 450,000 clones, about 80% of them appearing once. Separately, the same data were catalogued under a study of human thymus T cells.

Material for sequencing was thymocytes. These receptors were taken from a boy under two years old with a congenital heart defect. Each CDR3 is given with its conserved first and last residue. Fields, in order: clone size, V gene, D gene, J gene, CDR3 DNA, CDR3 protein. The D gene is left open where the match is weak. Clone size is given for some rows only: seen once, a few or many times, or a class if the clone is expanded.

clone_size: few; v_call: TRBV7-2; d_call: TRBD2; j_call: TRBJ2-5; cdr3_nt: TGTGCCAGCAGCTCCCAGCGGGAGGAACAAGAGACCCAGTACTTC; cdr3_aa: CASSSQREEQETQYF
clone_size: NA; v_call: TRBV13; d_call: TRBD2; j_call: TRBJ2-1; cdr3_nt: TGTGCCAGCAGCTCCACTAGCGGGAGGGTCGGGTTCTTC; cdr3_aa: CASSSTSGRVGFF
clone_size: NA; v_call: TRBV4-3; d_call: TRBD2; j_call: TRBJ2-1; cdr3_nt: TGCGCCAGCAGCCACAGACTAGCGGGAGGTTCCTACAATGAGCAGTTCTTC; cdr3_aa: CASSHRLAGGSYNEQFF
clone_size: NA; v_call: TRBV12-5; d_call: NA; j_call: TRBJ2-7; cdr3_nt: TGTGCTAGTGGTTTGCCCTTCCGGGGGGCCTCCTACGAGCAGTACTTC; cdr3_aa: CASGLPFRGASYEQYF
clone_size: NA; v_call: TRBV4-1; d_call: NA; j_call: TRBJ2-7; cdr3_nt: TGCGCCAGCAGTCCCGGGACAGCGGGCTCCAAAACCGTATACGAGCAGTACTTC; cdr3_aa: CASSPGTAGSKTVYEQYF
clone_size: NA; v_call: TRBV14; d_call: TRBD2; j_call: TRBJ2-7; cdr3_nt: TGTGCCAGCAGCCAGGGTCGCCTAGCGGGAGGCACCTACGAGCAGTACTTC; cdr3_aa: CASSQGRLAGGTYEQYF
clone_size: NA; v_call: TRBV29-1; d_call: NA; j_call: TRBJ2-3; cdr3_nt: TGCAGCGTTGAGATCCCACCTAGGCCCGATACGCAGTATTTT; cdr3_aa: CSVEIPPRPDTQYF
clone_size: NA; v_call: TRBV4-3; d_call: NA; j_call: TRBJ1-1; cdr3_nt: TGCGCCAGCAGCCAAAGGGAGGGGGGGAGGAACACTGAAGCTTTCTTT; cdr3_aa: CASSQREGGRNTEAFF
clone_size: NA; v_call: TRBV4-2; d_call: TRBD1; j_call: TRBJ1-2; cdr3_nt: TGTGCCAGCAGCCCATTTCAGGGGGCGCGGTACGAGATCGACTATGGCTACACCTTC; cdr3_aa: CASSPFQGARYEIDYGYTF
clone_size: NA; v_call: TRBV11-3; d_call: NA; j_call: TRBJ2-1; cdr3_nt: TGTGCCAGCAGCTTAGGAGGCGACTACAATGAGCAGTTCTTC; cdr3_aa: CASSLGGDYNEQFF
clone_size: once; v_call: TRBV9; d_call: NA; j_call: TRBJ1-5; cdr3_nt: TGTGCCAGCAGCGTTTCCCCAGGGGCTCAGCCCCAGCATTTT; cdr3_aa: CASSVSPGAQPQHF
clone_size: NA; v_call: TRBV2; d_call: TRBD1; j_call: TRBJ2-1; cdr3_nt: TGTGCCAGCAGTGAACCTCCGGACAGGGTAAGGGACAATGAGCAGTTCTTC; cdr3_aa: CASSEPPDRVRDNEQFF
clone_size: NA; v_call: TRBV5-1; d_call: TRBD2; j_call: TRBJ2-2; cdr3_nt: TGCGCCAGCAGCTTGGGGACTAGCGGGAGGGCCGGGGAGCTGTTTTTT; cdr3_aa: CASSLGTSGRAGELFF
clone_size: few; v_call: TRBV27; d_call: NA; j_call: TRBJ2-7; cdr3_nt: TGTGCCAGCAGTTTAGTCGGGGGGCCCATACCGATCGGGGAGCAGTACTTC; cdr3_aa: CASSLVGGPIPIGEQYF
clone_size: NA; v_call: TRBV6-5; d_call: TRBD1; j_call: TRBJ2-3; cdr3_nt: TGTGCCAGCAGTTTCGGGACAGGGGGCACAGATACGCAGTATTTT; cdr3_aa: CASSFGTGGTDTQYF
clone_size: NA; v_call: TRBV28; d_call: NA; j_call: TRBJ2-2; cdr3_nt: TGTGCCAGCAGTTTATACGGGGGGCTGGACACCGGGGAGCTGTTTTTT; cdr3_aa: CASSLYGGLDTGELFF
clone_size: once; v_call: TRBV6-4; d_call: NA; j_call: TRBJ1-3; cdr3_nt: TGTGCCAGCCCCCCGGCAGGGGCAGGTACTGGAAACACCATATATTTT; cdr3_aa: CASPPAGAGTGNTIYF
clone_size: NA; v_call: TRBV28; d_call: TRBD1; j_call: TRBJ1-5; cdr3_nt: TGTGCCGGCCAAACGGGACAGGGAGGCAATCAGCCCCAGCATTTT; cdr3_aa: CAGQTGQGGNQPQHF
clone_size: NA; v_call: TRBV7-6; d_call: TRBD2; j_call: TRBJ2-7; cdr3_nt: TGTGCCAGCAGCTTAGAAGCTAGCGGGAGTTCCTACGAGCAGTACTTC; cdr3_aa: CASSLEASGSSYEQYF
clone_size: NA; v_call: TRBV19; d_call: TRBD2; j_call: TRBJ2-7; cdr3_nt: TGTGCCAGTAGTCAAGCGGGAACAGAGAGGTACGAGCAGTACTTC; cdr3_aa: CASSQAGTERYEQYF
clone_size: NA; v_call: TRBV21-1; d_call: NA; j_call: TRBJ2-5; cdr3_nt: TGTGCCAGCATCCCAATAAGGGACATAAACTTTCAAGAGACCCAGTACTTC; cdr3_aa: CASIPIRDINFQETQYF
clone_size: NA; v_call: TRBV6-6; d_call: TRBD1; j_call: TRBJ2-1; cdr3_nt: TGTGCCAGCACCCCCCTCCGGGACAGGAATGACAATGAGCAGTTCTTC; cdr3_aa: CASTPLRDRNDNEQFF
clone_size: NA; v_call: TRBV5-4; d_call: TRBD1; j_call: TRBJ2-2; cdr3_nt: TGTGCCAGCAGCTTGGTCGACAGGGACATCGGGGAGCTGTTTTTT; cdr3_aa: CASSLVDRDIGELFF
clone_size: NA; v_call: TRBV11-2; d_call: TRBD2; j_call: TRBJ2-3; cdr3_nt: TGTGCCAGCAGCCCCAGACTAGCGGGTCACGGGGGTACGCAGTATTTT; cdr3_aa: CASSPRLAGHGGTQYF
clone_size: NA; v_call: TRBV6-1; d_call: TRBD2; j_call: TRBJ2-7; cdr3_nt: TGTGCCAGCAGTGTTTCTGGGACTAGCGGGGCCTACGAGCAGTACTTC; cdr3_aa: CASSVSGTSGAYEQYF
clone_size: NA; v_call: TRBV29-1; d_call: NA; j_call: TRBJ2-1; cdr3_nt: TGCAGCGTGGTCCGGGGGGAGCAGTTCTTC; cdr3_aa: CSVVRGEQFF
clone_size: NA; v_call: TRBV27; d_call: TRBD1; j_call: TRBJ2-7; cdr3_nt: TGTGCCAGCAGTTTTTACCCCGGGACAGGGGTCTCCTACGAGCAGTACTTC; cdr3_aa: CASSFYPGTGVSYEQYF
clone_size: NA; v_call: TRBV25-1; d_call: TRBD1; j_call: TRBJ2-1; cdr3_nt: TGTGCCAGCAGTGAGGGACAGGGGGCGCTCCTTGAGCAGTTCTTC; cdr3_aa: CASSEGQGALLEQFF
clone_size: NA; v_call: TRBV30; d_call: NA; j_call: TRBJ1-4; cdr3_nt: TGTGCCTGGAAAACAGGGAGGGTGGCGACTAATGAAAAACTGTTTTTT; cdr3_aa: CAWKTGRVATNEKLFF
clone_size: NA; v_call: TRBV27; d_call: NA; j_call: TRBJ1-5; cdr3_nt: TGTGCCAGCAGCCTCGGGACACATCAGCCCCAGCATTTT; cdr3_aa: CASSLGTHQPQHF
clone_size: NA; v_call: TRBV28; d_call: TRBD1; j_call: TRBJ2-3; cdr3_nt: TGTGCCAGCAGTTTAGTCCAGGGGGCCGCAGATACGCAGTATTTT; cdr3_aa: CASSLVQGAADTQYF
clone_size: NA; v_call: TRBV29-1; d_call: NA; j_call: TRBJ1-1; cdr3_nt: TGCAGCGTGGGCCCTTTTGGGAACACTGAAGCTTTCTTT; cdr3_aa: CSVGPFGNTEAFF
clone_size: few; v_call: TRBV4-3; d_call: NA; j_call: TRBJ2-2; cdr3_nt: TGCGCCAGCAGCCAAGAATGGGGGGTAGCGAACACCGGGGAGCTGTTTTTT; cdr3_aa: CASSQEWGVANTGELFF
clone_size: NA; v_call: TRBV4-3; d_call: TRBD1; j_call: TRBJ2-1; cdr3_nt: TGCGCCAGCAGCCAACCCCTGGCAGGGGGCGGTTTGAGCTCCTACAATGAGCAGTTCTTC; cdr3_aa: CASSQPLAGGGLSSYNEQFF
clone_size: NA; v_call: TRBV9; d_call: TRBD2; j_call: TRBJ2-1; cdr3_nt: TGTGCCAGCAGCGTAGATAAAGGACTAGCGGGACGTTACGCCTACAATGAGCAGTTCTTC; cdr3_aa: CASSVDKGLAGRYAYNEQFF
clone_size: NA; v_call: TRBV2; d_call: NA; j_call: TRBJ1-6; cdr3_nt: TGTGCCAGCAGTGAAGCGCGGGCAGGGGAAGGTTCACCCCTCCACTTT; cdr3_aa: CASSEARAGEGSPLHF
clone_size: once; v_call: TRBV5-4; d_call: NA; j_call: TRBJ1-2; cdr3_nt: TGTGCCAGCAGCTTCCGGGGGTTACTATTATGGAGCTACACCTTC; cdr3_aa: CASSFRGLLLWSYTF
clone_size: NA; v_call: TRBV27; d_call: NA; j_call: TRBJ2-3; cdr3_nt: TGTGCCAGCAGTATACCGGGATCCTCCCAATTAATCACAGATACGCAGTATTTT; cdr3_aa: CASSIPGSSQLITDTQYF
clone_size: NA; v_call: TRBV7-8; d_call: NA; j_call: TRBJ2-1; cdr3_nt: TGTGCCAGCAGCCGAGGGGGCAATGAGCAGTTCTTC; cdr3_aa: CASSRGGNEQFF
clone_size: NA; v_call: TRBV6-5; d_call: NA; j_call: TRBJ2-1; cdr3_nt: TGTGCCAGCAGTTACTCGACACTTGCCAATGAGCAGTTCTTC; cdr3_aa: CASSYSTLANEQFF
clone_size: NA; v_call: TRBV15; d_call: TRBD2; j_call: TRBJ2-1; cdr3_nt: TGTGCCACCAGCAGCCGGGACTACTACTCCTACAATGAGCAGTTCTTC; cdr3_aa: CATSSRDYYSYNEQFF
clone_size: NA; v_call: TRBV28; d_call: TRBD1; j_call: TRBJ1-5; cdr3_nt: TGTGCCAGCTTGGGACAGGATAGCAATCAGCCCCAGCATTTT; cdr3_aa: CASLGQDSNQPQHF
clone_size: NA; v_call: TRBV30; d_call: TRBD1; j_call: TRBJ1-3; cdr3_nt: TGTGCCTGGAGTGTAGGACAGGAACAATTCTCTGGAAACACCATATATTTT; cdr3_aa: CAWSVGQEQFSGNTIYF
clone_size: few; v_call: TRBV4-1; d_call: NA; j_call: TRBJ1-5; cdr3_nt: TGCGCCAGCAGCCAAGATGTCGCTGCGGGGCCCGATAGCAATCAGCCCCAGCATTTT; cdr3_aa: CASSQDVAAGPDSNQPQHF
clone_size: NA; v_call: TRBV6-6; d_call: TRBD1; j_call: TRBJ1-2; cdr3_nt: TGTGCCAGCAGTCCCGACAGGGGACCTCCACTAGGCTACACCTTC; cdr3_aa: CASSPDRGPPLGYTF
clone_size: NA; v_call: TRBV10-2; d_call: TRBD1; j_call: TRBJ2-7; cdr3_nt: TGCGCCAGCCAAACGACAGGGGCTCGGGAGCAGTACTTC; cdr3_aa: CASQTTGAREQYF
clone_size: NA; v_call: TRBV6-1; d_call: NA; j_call: TRBJ2-1; cdr3_nt: TGTGCCAGCAGTCACTACTACAATGAGCAGTTCTTC; cdr3_aa: CASSHYYNEQFF
clone_size: NA; v_call: TRBV2; d_call: NA; j_call: TRBJ1-4; cdr3_nt: TGTGCCAGCAGCCACAATGGGGGGACTTATGAAAAACTGTTTTTT; cdr3_aa: CASSHNGGTYEKLFF
clone_size: NA; v_call: TRBV28; d_call: NA; j_call: TRBJ2-2; cdr3_nt: TGTGCCAGCAGTTTATTCGGGTCTAGCGTGGGAAACACCGGGGAGCTGTTTTTT; cdr3_aa: CASSLFGSSVGNTGELFF
clone_size: NA; v_call: TRBV12-5; d_call: TRBD1; j_call: TRBJ1-2; cdr3_nt: TGTGCTAGTGGCCTCCCTGGACAGGGAGAGTATGGCTACACCTTC; cdr3_aa: CASGLPGQGEYGYTF
clone_size: NA; v_call: TRBV5-5; d_call: NA; j_call: TRBJ1-1; cdr3_nt: TGTGCCAGCCTTGGGGGAGGGAACACTGAAGCTTTCTTT; cdr3_aa: CASLGGGNTEAFF
clone_size: few; v_call: TRBV28; d_call: TRBD1; j_call: TRBJ1-3; cdr3_nt: TGTGCCAGCAGTACCAACCCTGGACAGGCGATCGGAAACACCATATATTTT; cdr3_aa: CASSTNPGQAIGNTIYF
clone_size: NA; v_call: TRBV6-1; d_call: NA; j_call: TRBJ1-1; cdr3_nt: TGTGCCAGCAGCGTGAACACTGAAGCTTTCTTT; cdr3_aa: CASSVNTEAFF
clone_size: NA; v_call: TRBV5-1; d_call: TRBD1; j_call: TRBJ2-2; cdr3_nt: TGCGCCAGCAGCAAGACAGGGTACACCGGGGAGCTGTTTTTT; cdr3_aa: CASSKTGYTGELFF
clone_size: NA; v_call: TRBV27; d_call: TRBD2; j_call: TRBJ2-2; cdr3_nt: TGTGCCAGCAGTACTAGCGGGAGTTACACCGGGGAGCTGTTTTTT; cdr3_aa: CASSTSGSYTGELFF
clone_size: NA; v_call: TRBV29-1; d_call: TRBD1; j_call: TRBJ2-7; cdr3_nt: TGCAGCGTTGGTGGGGACAGGGATTTGTCCTACGAGCAGTACTTC; cdr3_aa: CSVGGDRDLSYEQYF
clone_size: NA; v_call: TRBV4-1; d_call: NA; j_call: TRBJ2-3; cdr3_nt: TGCGCCAGCAGCCCCCGGCGGTACTGGGGCACAGATACGCAGTATTTT; cdr3_aa: CASSPRRYWGTDTQYF
clone_size: few; v_call: TRBV29-1; d_call: TRBD2; j_call: TRBJ2-5; cdr3_nt: TGCAGCGTCCCGAGCGGGGCGGTCAAAGAGACCCAGTACTTC; cdr3_aa: CSVPSGAVKETQYF
clone_size: NA; v_call: TRBV28; d_call: TRBD1; j_call: TRBJ1-5; cdr3_nt: TGTGCCAGCAAGGGGATTGGGGGACAGGGGGTTCGTGATCAGCCCCAGCATTTT; cdr3_aa: CASKGIGGQGVRDQPQHF
clone_size: NA; v_call: TRBV7-9; d_call: NA; j_call: TRBJ2-2; cdr3_nt: TGTGCCAGCAGCTTAGTGGAGGGGCAAGGCACCGGGGAGCTGTTTTTT; cdr3_aa: CASSLVEGQGTGELFF